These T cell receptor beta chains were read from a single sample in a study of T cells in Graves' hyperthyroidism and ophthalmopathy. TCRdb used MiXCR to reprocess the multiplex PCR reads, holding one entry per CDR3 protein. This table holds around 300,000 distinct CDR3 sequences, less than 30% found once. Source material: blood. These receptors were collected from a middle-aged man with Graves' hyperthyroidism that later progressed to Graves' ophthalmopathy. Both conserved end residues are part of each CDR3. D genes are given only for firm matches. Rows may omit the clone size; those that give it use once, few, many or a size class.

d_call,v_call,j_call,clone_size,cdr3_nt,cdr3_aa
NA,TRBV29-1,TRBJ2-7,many,TGCAGCGTAGCCGGCCGGGTTTCGTTGGCAGGGGACTCCTACGAGCAGTACTTC,CSVAGRVSLAGDSYEQYF
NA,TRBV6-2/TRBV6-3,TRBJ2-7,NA,TGTGCCAGCAGCACCTGGTCCCAGCGGGGACACTACGAGCAGTACTTC,CASSTWSQRGHYEQYF
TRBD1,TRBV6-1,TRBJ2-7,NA,TGTGCCAGCAGCCTGACCGGGACAGGGAACTCCTACGAGCAGTACTTC,CASSLTGTGNSYEQYF
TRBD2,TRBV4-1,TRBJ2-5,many,TGCGCCAGCAGCCAAGTTGCGGGAGGTGGGCTAGAGACCCAGTACTTC,CASSQVAGGGLETQYF
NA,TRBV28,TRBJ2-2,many,TGTGCCAGCAGCGCGCCCTCGAGCGCCGGGGAGCTGTTTTTT,CASSAPSSAGELFF
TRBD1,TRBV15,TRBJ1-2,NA,TGTGCCACCAGCCGAACGGGACAGAACTATGGCTACACCTTC,CATSRTGQNYGYTF
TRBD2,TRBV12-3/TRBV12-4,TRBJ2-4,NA,TGTGCCAGCAGTTTAGCCCTCCAGCGGGAGGGCCGGTGGGTCAAAAACATTCAGTACTTC,CASSLALQREGRWVKNIQYF
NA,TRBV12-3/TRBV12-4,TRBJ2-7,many,TGTGCCAGCGCGCAGGGGTTCCGCTACGAGCAGTACTTC,CASAQGFRYEQYF
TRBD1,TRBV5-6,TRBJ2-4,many,TGTGCCAGCAGCCCGTCACCGACAGGGGATAACATTCAGTACTTC,CASSPSPTGDNIQYF
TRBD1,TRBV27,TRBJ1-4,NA,TGTGCCAGCAAACCAGGGGGAAATGAAAAACTGTTTTTT,CASKPGGNEKLFF
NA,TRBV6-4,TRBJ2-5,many,TGTGCCACTCAGACTAGTCGCCAAGCGACCCAGTACTTC,CATQTSRQATQYF
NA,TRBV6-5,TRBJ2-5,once,TGTGCCAGCAGTTTAGACTTCCTGGCATTGGAGACCCAGTACTTC,CASSLDFLALETQYF
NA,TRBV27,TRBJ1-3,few,TGTGCCAGCAGTTTGAAGTCGGAGTGGAGAAACACCATATATTTT,CASSLKSEWRNTIYF
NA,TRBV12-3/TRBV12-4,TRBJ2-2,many,TGTGCCAGCAGCGATTACACCACCGGGGAGCTGTTTTTT,CASSDYTTGELFF
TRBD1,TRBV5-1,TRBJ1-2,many,TGCGCCAGCAGCCGGACAGGGGGCTCCGGTTCCTATGGCTACACCTTC,CASSRTGGSGSYGYTF
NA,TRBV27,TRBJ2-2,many,TGTGCCAGCAGTTTATTGGGGGGACTCGGGGAGCTGTTTTTT,CASSLLGGLGELFF
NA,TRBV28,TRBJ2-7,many,TGTGCCAGCAGTTTACCGGGACCAACCTACGAGCAGTACTTC,CASSLPGPTYEQYF
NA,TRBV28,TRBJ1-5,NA,TGTGCCAGCTTAGTGGACACGAATCAGCCCCAGCATTTT,CASLVDTNQPQHF
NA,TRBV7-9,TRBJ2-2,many,TGTGCCAGCAGCTTAGTAATGAACACCGGGGAGCTGTTTTTT,CASSLVMNTGELFF
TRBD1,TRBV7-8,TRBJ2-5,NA,TGTGCCAGCAGCTCCTGGACAGGGGGCGGAGAGACCCAGTACTTC,CASSSWTGGGETQYF
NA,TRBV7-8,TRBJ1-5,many,TGTGCCAGCAGCTTAGTTGTGGCAGGGCTGAGCAATCAGCCCCAGCATTTT,CASSLVVAGLSNQPQHF
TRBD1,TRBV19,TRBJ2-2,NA,TGTGCCAGTAGTATCTGGCAGGGGGTTCTCACCGGGGAGCTGTTTTTT,CASSIWQGVLTGELFF
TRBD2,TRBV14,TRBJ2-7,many,TGTGCCAGCAGCCAAGCCAGCGGGATATCCTACGAGCAGTACTTC,CASSQASGISYEQYF
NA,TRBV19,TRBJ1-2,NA,TGTGCCAGTAGCCTAACCGGGGGGGTAAATGGCTACACCTTC,CASSLTGGVNGYTF
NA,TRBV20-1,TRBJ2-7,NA,TGCAGTGCTAGGGCCCGGGGTTCCGAGCAGTACTTC,CSARARGSEQYF
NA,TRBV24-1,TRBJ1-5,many,TGTGCCACCAGTGACAGCGACAATCAGCCCCAGCATTTT,CATSDSDNQPQHF
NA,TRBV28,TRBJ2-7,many,TGTGCCAGCCGTGAGGGGAGCCCTTACGAGCAGTACTTC,CASREGSPYEQYF
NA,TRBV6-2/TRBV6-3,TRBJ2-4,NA,TGTGCCAGCAGCTTCAGGTCTCTAGCCAAAAACATTCAGTACTTC,CASSFRSLAKNIQYF
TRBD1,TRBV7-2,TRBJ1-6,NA,TGTGCCAGCAGCCCCCGGGACAGGGGTCTTTCACCCCTCCACTTT,CASSPRDRGLSPLHF
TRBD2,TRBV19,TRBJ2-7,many,TGTGCCAGTAGTATGGTAGCGGGATCTCTTGGCGAGCAGTACTTC,CASSMVAGSLGEQYF
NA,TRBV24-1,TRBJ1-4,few,TGTGCCACCAGTGATTCCGGATCAACTAATGAAAAACTGTTTTTT,CATSDSGSTNEKLFF
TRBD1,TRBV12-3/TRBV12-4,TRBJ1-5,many,TGTGCCAGCAGTAAACGGACAGGGGAGATTCAGCCCCAGCATTTT,CASSKRTGEIQPQHF
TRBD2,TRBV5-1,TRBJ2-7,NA,TGCGCCAGCAGCCTGATTGGGACTAGCGGGATCTACGAGCAGTACTTC,CASSLIGTSGIYEQYF
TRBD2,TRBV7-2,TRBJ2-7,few,TGTGCCAGCAGCTTACTACTAGCGGGACCCTACGAGCAGTACTTC,CASSLLLAGPYEQYF
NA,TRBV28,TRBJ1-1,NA,TGTGCCAGCATAGGCGGGGGCGAAGGGGACACTGAAGCTTTCTTT,CASIGGGEGDTEAFF
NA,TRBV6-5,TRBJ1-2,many,TGTGCCACCGTCCCGGGGGGCGCTCGCTATGGCTACACCTTC,CATVPGGARYGYTF
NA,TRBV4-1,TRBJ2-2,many,TGCGCCAGCAGCCCAGGGGTGGCGAACACCGGGGAGCTGTTTTTT,CASSPGVANTGELFF
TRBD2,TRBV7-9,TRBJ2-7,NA,TGTGCCAGCGGCAATAGCGGGCCCCTCCGGGAGCAGTACTTC,CASGNSGPLREQYF
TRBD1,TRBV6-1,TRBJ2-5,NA,TGTGCCAGCAGCCCCCGGACAGGGGGACAAGAGACCCAGTACTTC,CASSPRTGGQETQYF
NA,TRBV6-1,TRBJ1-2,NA,TGTGCCAGCAGTCCGCTTGGCGTGACTGGCTACACCTTC,CASSPLGVTGYTF
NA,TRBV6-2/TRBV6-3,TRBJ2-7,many,TGTGCCAGCAGTTACTCGAGAAACGAGCAGTACTTC,CASSYSRNEQYF
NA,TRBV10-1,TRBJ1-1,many,TGCGCCAGCAGTGAGTCTAGGGGGGTCACTGAAGCTTTCTTT,CASSESRGVTEAFF